The 17 T cell receptor beta chains below were found in one sample sequenced in a study of CD8+ T cells in alopecia areata. Extracted RNA was reverse transcribed, and the resulting cDNA served as sequencing template. Libraries were prepared by immunoSEQ multiplex PCR; TCRdb keeps only in-frame clonotypes and omits some of them. This repertoire holds approximately 110,000 clones, and none appear only once. Sequencing was performed on lesional skin. The receptor set was obtained from a C3H/HeJ mouse with alopecia areata. These mice share the MHC haplotype H2-k.

This clone was picked up a small number of times. The genes are named according to mouse. The observed sequence ends 4 residues before the CDR3 terminus, with the missing tail filled in from the germline J gene. The chain carries TRBV1 and TRBJ1-1; 8 bases are a match to TRBD1. V lost 5 bases and J lost 2; bases outside the gene matches: 1. Germline loops: CDR1 NSQYPW, CDR2 LRSPGD (reference sequence). The CDR3 runs 13 residues. Partial CDR3 DNA: TGCACCTGCAGTTCAGGGGGCAACACA. Encoded protein: CTCSSGGNT. The full CDR3 protein reads CTCSSGGNTEVFF.

This clone came up many times. Gene labels here are mouse ones. The sequenced fragment ends 4 residues before the CDR3 boundary, so the rest is inferred from the germline J gene. This rearrangement joins TRBV13-3 to TRBJ1-1; tentative D call: TRBD1 (5 bases). The CDR3 contains 14 residues. Looked up from germline, CDR1 is NNHDY and CDR2 is SYVADS. V lost 6 bases to trimming and J lost 0 bases, with 12 bases between them. The CDR3 spells CASNPLDKNTEVFF. The part of the CDR3 DNA that was read is TGTGCCAGCAACCCCTTGGACAAGAACACA.

This clone appeared a few times. Gene names denote mouse genes. The DNA ends 4 residues before the CDR3 does, and the rest of the CDR3 is filled in from the germline J gene. V usage is TRBV13-1 and J usage is TRBJ2-3; TRBD2 might be the D (7 bases). Germline V gives CDR1 NSHNY, CDR2 SYGAGN. Between the trimmed V and J ends, which lost 3 bases and 1 base, there was a span of 12 bases. This CDR3 region has 15 residues. Here the CDR3 reads CASSGGGRGAETLYF. Incomplete CDR3 DNA: TGTGCCAGCAGTGGAGGGGGGCGGGGTGCAGAA.

Turning to this clone: Genes and germline are mouse. Sequencing ends 4 residues short of the CDR3 end; the germline J gene provides the rest. J is TRBJ1-1 and V is TRBV1; 9 nucleotides agree with TRBD1. CDR3 size: 15 residues. Trimming cost V 6 bases and J 3 bases; bases outside gene matches: 8. Germline CDR1 reads NSQYPW; CDR2 reads LRSPGD (reference sequence). CDR3 amino acids: CTCRGLRDRDTEVFF. Partial CDR3 DNA: TGCACCTGCAGGGGCCTCCGGGACAGGGACACA. The whole variable domain, remainder taken from reference TRBV1 and TRBJ1-1, is VTLLEQNPRWRLVPRGQAVNLRCILKNSQYPWMSWYQQDLQKQLQWLFTLRSPGDKEVKSLPGADYLATRVTDTELRLQVANMSQGRTLYCTCRGLRDRDTEVFFGKGTRLTVV.

With regard to this clone: Germline and genes here are mouse. The CDR3 loop reads CASSSDRNSYEQYF. The part of the CDR3 DNA that was read is TGTGCCAGCAGTTCGGACAGAAACTCCTAT. V is TRBV19 and J is TRBJ2-7; D possibly corresponds to TRBD1 (6 bases). The read ends 4 residues shy of where the CDR3 ends; the end is completed using the germline J gene. CDR1 and CDR2 (germline): FNHDT, SITEND (reference sequence). This CDR3 contains 14 residues. Between the trimmed V and J ends, which lost 4 bases and 0 bases, there was a span of 11 bases.

This clone has only a few counts. Gene and germline names: mouse. The read comes to an end 4 residues before the CDR3 does, leaving the germline J gene to fill in the end. The sample has other DNA sequences that encode this CDR3 too. The V call is TRBV1, the J call TRBJ1-1; D may be TRBD1 (5 bases). V gave up 3 bases and J gave up 1 base, with 9 bases separating them. CDR3 size: 14 residues. Germline V gives CDR1 NSQYPW, CDR2 LRSPGD (reference sequence). The CDR3 is CTCSAGRGNTEVFF. The covered CDR3 bases are TGCACCTGCAGTGCGGGGAGGGGAAACACA.

With regard to this clone: Gene labels here are mouse ones. The observed sequence ends 4 residues before the CDR3 terminus, with the missing tail filled in from the germline J gene. The rearrangement uses TRBV1 and TRBJ2-2, with 12 bases identical to TRBD1. The CDR3 loop spans 14 amino acids. Germline V gives CDR1 NSQYPW, CDR2 LRSPGD (reference sequence). The CDR3 here is CTCSGGQGAGQLYF. CDR3 DNA (partial): TGCACCTGCAGTGGGGGACAGGGGGCTGGG.

This clone was found a few times. Mouse gene names and germline throughout. The read terminates 4 residues before the CDR3 end, so the remaining end is supplied by the germline J gene. The rearrangement joins TRBV13-3 to TRBJ1-2, with a possible D match to TRBD1 (6 bases). The CDR3 length is 13 residues. CDR1 and CDR2 from the germline V gene are NNHDY and SYVADS. The part of the CDR3 DNA that was read is TGTGCCAGCAGTGCCGGGACAACCCGC. Translation gives CASSAGTTR. The whole CDR3 sequence reads CASSAGTTRDYTF.

This clone was detected a few times. The genes and germline here are from mouse. Read data end 4 residues before the CDR3 end; the end is taken from the germline J gene. This chain connects TRBV13-1 to TRBJ2-5; 7 bases match TRBD1. Trimming took 6 bases from V and 2 from J; bases not matched to a gene: 3. Germline V CDR1 and CDR2: NSHNY, SYGAGN. The CDR3 is 13 residues long. The CDR3 loop reads CASKRDSQDTQYF. CDR3 bases read: TGTGCCAGCAAGAGGGACAGCCAAGAC.

This clone came up a few times. Gene names refer to mouse genes. The read gets to within 4 residues of the CDR3 end, and the germline J gene fills in the rest. V is TRBV2 and J is TRBJ2-7; 7 positions agree with TRBD2. The ends lost 0 bases at V and 0 bases at J; junction bases unmatched: 5. CDR3 length: 16 residues. The germline V gene has CDR1 LGHNA and CDR2 YSYQKL. CDR3 residues: CASSQEGWGSSYEQYF. The part of the CDR3 DNA that was read is TGTGCCAGCAGCCAAGAGGGCTGGGGGAGCTCCTAT.

Note on this clone: All gene names here are mouse names. The read falls 4 residues short of the CDR3 end, and the missing part is taken from the germline J gene. The V gene is TRBV19, the J gene TRBJ2-7, with 7 bases fitting TRBD1. Trimming cost V 1 base and J 0 bases; bases outside gene matches: 4. The germline V gene has CDR1 FNHDT and CDR2 SITEND (reference sequence). This CDR3 is built from 15 residues. CDR3 sequence: CASSIMWTGSYEQYF. CDR3 bases read: TGTGCCAGCAGTATAATGTGGACAGGCTCCTAT.

This clone appeared a few times. Gene names denote mouse genes. The read finishes 4 residues shy of the CDR3 end, and the germline J gene is used to complete it. This sequence joins TRBV19 and TRBJ2-5; 11 bases are shared with TRBD1. The germline V gene has CDR1 FNHDT and CDR2 SITEND (reference sequence). The CDR3 covers 16 residues. The sequenced CDR3 bases are TGTGCCAGCAGTCCCCTACCGGGACAGGGGGAAGAC. As protein: CASSPLPGQGED. The complete CDR3 sequence is CASSPLPGQGEDTQYF.

Details on this clone: Gene names and germline match the mouse. The CDR3 end lies 4 residues beyond the end of the read and is filled in from the germline J gene. This chain uses TRBV13-2 with TRBJ2-3, with 7 bases matching TRBD1. The V and J ends lost 1 base and 3 bases, in that order; junction bases with no gene match: 2. The CDR3 spans 14 residues. Germline assignment: CDR1 NNHNN and CDR2 SYGAGS (reference sequence). The sequenced part of the CDR3 DNA is TGTGCCAGCGGTGATCTGGACAGGGCAGAA. Protein product: CASGDLDRAE. In full, the CDR3 is CASGDLDRAETLYF.

Ten or more counts support this clone. The genes and germline here are from mouse. Read coverage stops 4 residues before the CDR3 terminus; the germline J gene supplies the remainder. This chain joins TRBV13-3 and TRBJ2-7; perhaps TRBD2 as D (5 bases). Germline V gives CDR1 NNHDY, CDR2 SYVADS. The CDR3 has 12 residues. CDR3 protein: CASSDATDEQYF. The sequenced CDR3 bases are TGTGCCAGCAGTGATGCGACTGAT.

To note about this clone: Gene names are mouse gene names. The read terminates 4 residues ahead of where the CDR3 ends, so the germline J gene completes it. The chain joins TRBV13-1 to TRBJ2-7; 12 positions agree with TRBD2. The CDR3 is 16 amino acids. Germline trimming cut 6 bases from V and 0 bases from J; bases unmatched to any gene: 7. CDR1 is NSHNY and CDR2 is SYGAGN in the germline V gene. CDR3: CASTSRLGGRSYEQYF. The CDR3 bases that were read are TGTGCCAGCACCTCCAGACTGGGGGGGCGCTCCTAT.

This clone was picked up many times. Gene names are mouse gene names. Read coverage stops 4 residues before the CDR3 terminus; the germline J gene supplies the remainder. This rearrangement joins TRBV13-3 to TRBJ2-2; TRBD1 is a possible D gene (6 bases). Germline CDR1 NNHDY, CDR2 SYVADS. The ends were cut back, 5 bases at V and 5 bases at J, with 7 bases in the middle. CDR3 length: 12 residues. Here the CDR3 reads CASRGGTGQLYF. The CDR3 DNA, read in part, is TGTGCCAGCAGAGGGGGAACCGGG.

This clone showed up just a few times. Mouse gene names apply. The sequenced part of the CDR3 DNA is TGTGCCAGCAGCCCCCGGGACAGAAGTCAAAAC. As protein: CASSPRDRSQN. The whole CDR3 reads CASSPRDRSQNTLYF. The V call is TRBV13-3, the J call TRBJ2-4, with 7 bases identical to TRBD1. The read halts 4 residues ahead of the CDR3 end, with the missing end drawn from the germline J gene. Germline V gene data show CDR1 as NNHDY and CDR2 as SYVADS. The CDR3 is 15 residues long. The V gene end was trimmed by 5 bases and the J gene end by 0 bases; junction bases not matched to a gene: 6.